Listed here are 14 T cell receptor beta chains from one sample, sequenced in a study of T cells and Merkel cell carcinoma outcomes. This table comes from immunoSEQ multiplex PCR, and its TCRdb copy is limited to in-frame clones, with some not included. The repertoire includes more than 9,500 clones, less than 97% of them detected once, and approximately 0.97% sits in the top ten. The sequencing sample was made of tumor tissue from Merkel cell carcinoma. These receptors were obtained from a human donor with Merkel cell carcinoma.

This chain links TRBV19 with TRBJ2-1; D is possibly TRBD2 (5 bases). Germline V gives CDR1 LNHDA, CDR2 SQIVND (reference sequence). The CDR3 length is 13 residues. V shed 5 bases and J shed 5 bases, with 10 bases lying between them. CDR3 in DNA: TGTGCCAGTAGTGGACTGGGGAACAATGAGCAGTTCTTC. Protein sequence: CASSGLGNNEQFF.

V is TRBV7-2 and J is TRBJ2-1; 7 bases agree with TRBD2. V shed 4 bases and J 7 bases; nucleotides not matched to a gene: 16. Germline assignment: CDR1 SGHTA and CDR2 FQGNSA. This CDR3 is built from 17 residues. The CDR3 protein is CASSSPYEAGAKNEQFF. CDR3 bases: TGTGCCAGCAGCTCCCCATACGAGGCGGGAGCTAAGAATGAGCAGTTCTTC.

J is TRBJ2-4 and V is TRBV19; D tentatively reads TRBD1 or TRBD2 (6 bases each). The CDR3 is made up of 17 amino acids. Between the trimmed V and J ends, which lost 3 bases and 1 base, there was a span of 16 bases. Germline V CDR1 and CDR2: LNHDA, SQIVND (reference sequence). In DNA, the CDR3 is TGTGCCAGTAGTATTTTCTATGTAGGGGGGGCCAAAAACATTCAGTACTTC. This encodes CASSIFYVGGAKNIQYF.

This clone has just a few counts. This same CDR3 is encoded by further DNA sequences in the sample. The chain has TRBV5-1 and TRBJ2-3; the D call may be TRBD1 or TRBD2 (5 bases each). The CDR3 consists of 14 residues. V lost 9 bases, J lost 2 bases, and 16 bases lay in between. Per the germline V gene, CDR1 is SGHRS and CDR2 is YFSETQ. The CDR3 here is CATSTEGNTDTQYF. The CDR3 nucleotides are TGCGCCACCTCTACCGAGGGGAACACAGATACGCAGTATTTT.

The rearrangement links TRBV2 to TRBJ2-2; 9 bases agree with TRBD1. After removal of 6 bases from V and 3 bases from J, the junction contained 11 bases not matched to a gene. Germline assignment: CDR1 SNHLY and CDR2 FYNNEI. This CDR3 spans 17 amino acids. CDR3 region: CASSLNRDRADTGELFF. The CDR3 region has the DNA TGTGCCAGCAGCTTAAACCGGGACAGGGCCGACACCGGGGAGCTGTTTTTT.

The chain recombines TRBV2 with TRBJ1-2; the D is unclear. CDR1 and CDR2 (germline): SNHLY, FYNNEI. The CDR3 covers 15 residues. The V end was cut by 2 bases, the J end by 5 bases, with 15 bases between. The CDR3 DNA reads as TGTGCCAGCAGTGAACAGCAGGTACGGTCGTATGGCTACACCTTC. This sequence encodes CASSEQQVRSYGYTF.

The chain has TRBV18 and TRBJ2-3, with 11 bases that match TRBD1. CDR3 length: 15 residues. The V and J ends lost 2 bases and 5 bases, in that order; junction bases with no gene match: 3. Germline V gene data show CDR1 as KGHSH and CDR2 as LQKENI. Here the CDR3 reads CASSPGTGGRDTQYF. For the CDR3, the DNA is TGTGCCAGCTCACCAGGGACAGGGGGTCGAGATACGCAGTATTTT.

This chain links TRBV9 with TRBJ2-7; TRBD1 matches at 7 bases. This CDR3 comprises 14 residues. Germline V gives CDR1 SGDLS, CDR2 YYNGEE. The junction had 8 bases not matched to a gene; V was cut back by 2 bases and J by 6 bases. CDR3 in amino acids: CASSVGLRQGEQYF. In DNA, the CDR3 is TGTGCCAGCAGCGTGGGGTTGAGACAGGGCGAGCAGTACTTC. The whole variable domain, filled in from reference TRBV9 and TRBJ2-7, reads DSGVTQTPKHLITATGQRVTLRCSPRSGDLSVYWYQQSLDQGLQFLIQYYNGEERAKGNILERFSAQQFPDLHSELNLSSLELGDSALYFCASSVGLRQGEQYFGPGTRLTVT.

The J gene is TRBJ1-1, the V gene TRBV29-1, with D unresolved. Trimming took 6 bases from V and 0 from J, leaving 11 bases between them. This CDR3 has 13 residues. CDR1 is SQVTM, CDR2 ANQGSEA, per germline. The DNA for the CDR3 is TGCAGCGTCACGGTTTCGATGAACACTGAAGCTTTCTTT. This sequence encodes CSVTVSMNTEAFF. The full variable domain, completed using reference TRBV29-1 and TRBJ1-1, is SAVISQKPSRDICQRGTSLTIQCQVDSQVTMMFWYRQQPGQSLTLIATANQGSEATYESGFVIDKFPISRPNLTFSTLTVSNMSPEDSSIYLCSVTVSMNTEAFFGQGTRLTVV.

V usage is TRBV5-1 and J usage is TRBJ2-7; TRBD1 matches at 9 bases. CDR1 is SGHRS and CDR2 is YFSETQ in the germline V gene. CDR3 size: 15 residues. After removal of 0 bases from V and 2 bases from J, the junction contained 3 bases not matched to a gene. The CDR3 nucleotides read TGCGCCAGCAGCTTGGCTGGACAGGGGACCTACGAGCAGTACTTC. Protein product: CASSLAGQGTYEQYF.

The V gene is TRBV7-6, the J gene TRBJ2-3; no reliable D call. Per the germline V gene, CDR1 is SGHVS and CDR2 is FNYEAQ. Trimming removed 5 bases at V and 1 base at J, with 10 bases between. This CDR3 comprises 14 residues. The CDR3 nucleotides are TGTGCCAGCAGCCGCCGAGACGGCACAGATACGCAGTATTTT. Translating it yields CASSRRDGTDTQYF. Complete variable domain (other parts from reference TRBV7-6 and TRBJ2-3): GAGVSQSPRYKVTKRGQDVALRCDPISGHVSLYWYRQALGQGPEFLTYFNYEAQQDKSGLPNDRFSAERPEGSISTLTIQRTEQRDSAMYRCASSRRDGTDTQYFGPGTRLTVL.

The chain uses TRBV6-5 and TRBJ2-7; D tentatively fits TRBD1 or TRBD2 (6 bases each). This CDR3 region has 14 residues. V shed 4 bases and J shed 2 bases, with 12 bases lying between them. CDR1 MNHEY and CDR2 SVGAGI come from the germline V gene. CDR3 in DNA: TGTGCCAGCAGTTTCGCGGAGGGGGCCTACGAGCAGTACTTC. Its translation: CASSFAEGAYEQYF.

V and J are TRBV4-2 and TRBJ2-3; possible D gene TRBD1, 7 bases. Germline assignment: CDR1 LGHNA and CDR2 YNFKEQ. The V end lost 0 bases, the J end lost 1 base, and 8 bases lay between the germline ends. CDR3 length equals 15 residues. CDR3 in DNA: TGTGCCAGCAGCCAAGACAGGGGGGGCACAGATACGCAGTATTTT. Protein sequence: CASSQDRGGTDTQYF.

The chain carries TRBV6-5 and TRBJ1-5, with D possibly TRBD1 on 6 matching bases. The CDR3 has 15 amino acids. The V end was cut by 6 bases, the J end by 4 bases, with 16 bases between. Germline CDR1 is MNHEY and CDR2 is SVGAGI. This CDR3 is CASSFSGQGNQPQHF. The DNA of the CDR3 is TGTGCCAGCAGCTTCTCCGGGCAGGGGAATCAGCCCCAGCATTTT.